This paragraph reports one T cell receptor (beta chain). Its antigen is currently unknown. These data belong to a study of cytomegalovirus exposure and HLA in healthy donors. CDR1 is SGHRS, CDR2 YFSETQ, per germline. Between the trimmed V and J ends, which lost 1 base and 0 bases, there was a span of 14 bases. This CDR3 comprises 17 residues. The PCR employed 60 Vbeta primers together with 13 Jbeta primers. Here immunoSEQ multiplex PCR was the method, and the copy in TCRdb shows in-frame clones only, minus some. The sample lists 200,000 to 250,000 clones; 81% were seen once. Regarding the study as a whole: TCR beta V- and J-gene trimming was later associated with a missense DCLRE1C variant. A cluster of highly shared sequence variants was likely a sequencing artifact. TCR beta chains numbering 164 were designated cytomegalovirus-associated. Common viral pathogens (according to a later analysis) appeared linked to several of the most significant clusters.

V usage is TRBV5-1 and J usage is TRBJ2-1; D gene uncertain. Sequenced sample: PBMCs. The sequence was obtained from a woman aged 55-70 years in good health and CMV-seropositive. The CDR3 DNA sequence: TGCGCCAGCAGCTTGAGTTCTTCATCGAGCTCCTACAATGAGCAGTTCTTC. Encoded protein: CASSLSSSSSSYNEQFF.